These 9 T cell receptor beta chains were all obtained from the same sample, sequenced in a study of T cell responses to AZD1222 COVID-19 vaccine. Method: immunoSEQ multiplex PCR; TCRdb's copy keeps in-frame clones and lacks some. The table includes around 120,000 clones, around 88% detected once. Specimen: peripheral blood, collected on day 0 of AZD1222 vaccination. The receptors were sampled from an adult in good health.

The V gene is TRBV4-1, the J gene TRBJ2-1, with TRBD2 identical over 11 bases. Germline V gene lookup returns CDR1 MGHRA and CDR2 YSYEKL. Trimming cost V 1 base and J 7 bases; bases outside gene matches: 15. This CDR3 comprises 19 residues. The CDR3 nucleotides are TGCGCCAGCAGCCAAGGGAGGGGTTTGACTAGCGGGAAGCGGAATGAGCAGTTCTTC. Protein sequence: CASSQGRGLTSGKRNEQFF.

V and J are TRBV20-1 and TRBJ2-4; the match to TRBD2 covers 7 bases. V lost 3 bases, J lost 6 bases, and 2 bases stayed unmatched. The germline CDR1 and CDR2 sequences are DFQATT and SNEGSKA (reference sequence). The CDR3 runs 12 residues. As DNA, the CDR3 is TGCAGTGCTAGTGCGGGGGTAAACATTCAGTACTTC. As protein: CSASAGVNIQYF.

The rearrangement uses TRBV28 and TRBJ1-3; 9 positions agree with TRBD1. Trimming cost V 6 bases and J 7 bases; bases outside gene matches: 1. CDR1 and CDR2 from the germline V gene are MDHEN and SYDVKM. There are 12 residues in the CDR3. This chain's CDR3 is CASSDRGNTIYF. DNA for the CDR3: TGTGCCAGCAGCGACAGGGGGAACACCATATATTTT.

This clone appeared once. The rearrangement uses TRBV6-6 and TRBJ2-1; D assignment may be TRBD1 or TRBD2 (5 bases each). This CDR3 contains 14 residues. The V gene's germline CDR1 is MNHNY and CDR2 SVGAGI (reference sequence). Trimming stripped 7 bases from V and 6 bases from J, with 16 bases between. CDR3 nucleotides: TGTGCCAGCACACTAGGGGCAGGGAGCAATGAGCAGTTCTTC. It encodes CASTLGAGSNEQFF.

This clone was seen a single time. CDR3 coding DNA: TGTGCCAGCAGCCGACAGCCGAACACTGAAGCTTTCTTT. Amino acids: CASSRQPNTEAFF. The chain couples TRBV7-9 to TRBJ1-1; the D gene is possibly TRBD1 (5 bases). The germline V gene encodes CDR1 SEHNR and CDR2 FQNEAQ (reference sequence). The CDR3 extends over 13 amino acids. Trimming pared 5 bases from V and 1 base from J, leaving 8 bases between. Drawing the rest from reference TRBV7-9 and TRBJ1-1, the complete variable domain is DTGVSQNPRHKITKRGQNVTFRCDPISEHNRLYWYRQTLGQGPEFLTYFQNEAQLEKSRLLSDRFSAERPKGSFSTLEIQRTEQGDSAMYLCASSRQPNTEAFFGQGTRLTVV.

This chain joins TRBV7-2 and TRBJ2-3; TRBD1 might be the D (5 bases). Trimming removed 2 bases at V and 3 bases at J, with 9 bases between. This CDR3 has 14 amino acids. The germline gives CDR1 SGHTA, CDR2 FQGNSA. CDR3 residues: CASSLPGITDTQYF. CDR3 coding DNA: TGTGCCAGCAGCTTACCAGGGATTACAGATACGCAGTATTTT. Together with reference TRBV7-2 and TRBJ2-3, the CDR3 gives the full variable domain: GAGVSQSPSNKVTEKGKDVELRCDPISGHTALYWYRQSLGQGLEFLIYFQGNSAPDKSGLPSDRFSAERTGGSVSTLTIQRTQQEDSAVYLCASSLPGITDTQYFGPGTRLTVL.

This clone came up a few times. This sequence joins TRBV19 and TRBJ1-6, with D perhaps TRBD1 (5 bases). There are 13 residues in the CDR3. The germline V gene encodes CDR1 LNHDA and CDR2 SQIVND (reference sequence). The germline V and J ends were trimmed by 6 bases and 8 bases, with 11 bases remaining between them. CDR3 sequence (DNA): TGTGCCAGTAGGGACCTGGGGGATTCACCCCTCCACTTT. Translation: CASRDLGDSPLHF.

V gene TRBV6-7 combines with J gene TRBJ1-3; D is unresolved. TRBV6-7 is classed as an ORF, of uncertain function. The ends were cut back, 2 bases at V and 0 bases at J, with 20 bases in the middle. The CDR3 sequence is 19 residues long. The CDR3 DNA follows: TGTGCCAGCAGTTACGTCCCCACGCCCGCAGCCGACTCTGGAAACACCATATATTTT. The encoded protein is CASSYVPTPAADSGNTIYF.

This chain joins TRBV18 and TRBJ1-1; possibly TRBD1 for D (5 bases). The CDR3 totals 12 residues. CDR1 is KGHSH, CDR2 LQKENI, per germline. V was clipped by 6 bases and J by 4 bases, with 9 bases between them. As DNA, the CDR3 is TGTGCCAGCTCCGGGGACGGCACTGAAGCTTTCTTT. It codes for CASSGDGTEAFF. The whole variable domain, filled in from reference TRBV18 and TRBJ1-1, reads NAGVMQNPRHLVRRRGQEARLRCSPMKGHSHVYWYRQLPEEGLKFMVYLQKENIIDESGMPKERFSAEFPKEGPSILRIQQVVRGDSAAYFCASSGDGTEAFFGQGTRLTVV.